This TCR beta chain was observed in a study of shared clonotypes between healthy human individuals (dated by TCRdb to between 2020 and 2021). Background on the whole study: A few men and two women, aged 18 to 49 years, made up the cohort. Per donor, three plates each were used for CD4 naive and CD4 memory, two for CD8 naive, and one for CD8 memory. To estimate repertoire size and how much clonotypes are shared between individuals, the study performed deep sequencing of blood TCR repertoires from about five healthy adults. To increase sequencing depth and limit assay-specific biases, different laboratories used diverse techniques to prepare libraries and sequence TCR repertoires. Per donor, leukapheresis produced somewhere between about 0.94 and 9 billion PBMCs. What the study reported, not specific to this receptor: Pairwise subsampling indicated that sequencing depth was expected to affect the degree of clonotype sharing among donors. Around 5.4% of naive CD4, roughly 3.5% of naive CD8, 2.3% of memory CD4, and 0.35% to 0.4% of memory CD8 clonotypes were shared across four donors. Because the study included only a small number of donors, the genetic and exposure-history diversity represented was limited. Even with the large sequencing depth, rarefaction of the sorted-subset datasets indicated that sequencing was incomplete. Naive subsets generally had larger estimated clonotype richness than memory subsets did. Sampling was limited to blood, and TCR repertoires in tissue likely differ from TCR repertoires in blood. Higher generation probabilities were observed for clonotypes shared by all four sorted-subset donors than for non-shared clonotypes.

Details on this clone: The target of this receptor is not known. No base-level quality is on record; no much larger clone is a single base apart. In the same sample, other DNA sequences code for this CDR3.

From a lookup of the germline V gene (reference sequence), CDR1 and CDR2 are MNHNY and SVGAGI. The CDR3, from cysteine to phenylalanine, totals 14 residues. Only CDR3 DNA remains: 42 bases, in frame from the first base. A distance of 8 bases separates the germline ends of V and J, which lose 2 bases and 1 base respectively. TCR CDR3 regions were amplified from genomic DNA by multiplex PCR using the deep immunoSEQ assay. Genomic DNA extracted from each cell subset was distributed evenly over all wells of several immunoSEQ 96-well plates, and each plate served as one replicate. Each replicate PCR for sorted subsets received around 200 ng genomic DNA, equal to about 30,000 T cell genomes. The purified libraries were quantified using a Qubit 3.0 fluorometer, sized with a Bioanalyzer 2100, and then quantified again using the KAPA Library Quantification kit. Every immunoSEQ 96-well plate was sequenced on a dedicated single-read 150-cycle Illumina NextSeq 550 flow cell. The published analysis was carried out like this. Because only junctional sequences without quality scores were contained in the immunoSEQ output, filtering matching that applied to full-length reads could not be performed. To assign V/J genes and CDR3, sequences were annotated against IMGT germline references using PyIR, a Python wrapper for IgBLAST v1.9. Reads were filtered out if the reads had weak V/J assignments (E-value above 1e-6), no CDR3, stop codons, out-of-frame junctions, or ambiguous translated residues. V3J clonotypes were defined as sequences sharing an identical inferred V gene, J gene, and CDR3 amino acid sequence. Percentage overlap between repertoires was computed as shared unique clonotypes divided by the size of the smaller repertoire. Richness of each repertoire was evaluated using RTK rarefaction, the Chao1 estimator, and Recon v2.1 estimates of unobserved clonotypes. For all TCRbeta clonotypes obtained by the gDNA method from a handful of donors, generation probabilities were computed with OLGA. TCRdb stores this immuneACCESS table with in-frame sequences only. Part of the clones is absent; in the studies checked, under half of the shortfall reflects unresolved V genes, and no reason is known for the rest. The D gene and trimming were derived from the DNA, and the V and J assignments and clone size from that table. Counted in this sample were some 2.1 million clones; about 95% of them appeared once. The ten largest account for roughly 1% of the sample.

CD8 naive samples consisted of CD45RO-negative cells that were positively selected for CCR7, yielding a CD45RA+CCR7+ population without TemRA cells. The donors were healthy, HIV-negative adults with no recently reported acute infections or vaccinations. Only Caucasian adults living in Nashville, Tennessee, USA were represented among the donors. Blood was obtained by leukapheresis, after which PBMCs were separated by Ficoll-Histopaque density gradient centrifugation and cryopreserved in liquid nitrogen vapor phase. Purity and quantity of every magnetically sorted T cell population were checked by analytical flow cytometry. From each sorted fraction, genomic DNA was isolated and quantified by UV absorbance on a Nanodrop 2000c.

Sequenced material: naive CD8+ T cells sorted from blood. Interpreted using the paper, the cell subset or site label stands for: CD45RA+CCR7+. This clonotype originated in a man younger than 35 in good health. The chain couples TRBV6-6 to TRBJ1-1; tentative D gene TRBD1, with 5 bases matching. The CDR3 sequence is CASSYGGENTEAFF. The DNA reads TGTGCCAGCAGTTACGGAGGGGAGAACACTGAAGCTTTCTTT.